This T cell receptor beta chain is from a study of T cell responses to AZD1222 COVID-19 vaccine. This CDR3 is 15 amino acids long. Germline V gene lookup returns CDR1 SGHTA and CDR2 FQGTGA. Trimming removed 4 bases from V and 0 bases from J, with 10 bases in between. Using immunoSEQ multiplex PCR, the repertoire was profiled, and TCRdb retains in-frame clones only, with some absent. The repertoire holds tens of thousands of clones, approximately 88% seen once, with 13% to 15% in the top ten. This chain connects TRBV7-3 to TRBJ2-1; no clear D. The receptor comes from an adult who received the AZD1222 COVID-19 vaccine. The sample here was peripheral blood, taken 28 days after the second AZD1222 dose. Written as DNA, the CDR3 is TGTGCCAGCAGCTCGAGTAGAAGCTCCTACAATGAGCAGTTCTTC. It specifies CASSSSRSSYNEQFF.